This T cell receptor beta chain is drawn from a study of blood T cells in healthy people across ages. As for the study in general: Per two T cells, template switching captured roughly one barcoded beta molecule.

Alongside a J-beta primer mix, a sample-barcoded 5' primer served in a second PCR lasting roughly 6 to 11 cycles. TCRdb passed the 5' RACE reads through MiXCR, listing each CDR3 protein once. This sample yields about 1,000,000 distinct CDR3 sequences, of which roughly 45% are seen a single time; approximately 20% belongs to the top ten. This clonotype was seen more than once but under ten times. The CDR3 has 14 residues. Germline V gene sequence: CDR1 MNHNY, CDR2 SVGAGI (reference sequence). V shed 8 bases and J shed 2 bases, with 15 bases lying between them. V gene TRBV6-6 combines with J gene TRBJ2-5, with D perhaps being TRBD1 or TRBD2 (6 bases each). The receptor's source is an older woman in good health. The sample was blood. The CDR3: CASVHGGPQETQYF. CDR3 bases: TGTGCCAGCGTTCATGGGGGGCCGCAAGAGACCCAGTACTTC.